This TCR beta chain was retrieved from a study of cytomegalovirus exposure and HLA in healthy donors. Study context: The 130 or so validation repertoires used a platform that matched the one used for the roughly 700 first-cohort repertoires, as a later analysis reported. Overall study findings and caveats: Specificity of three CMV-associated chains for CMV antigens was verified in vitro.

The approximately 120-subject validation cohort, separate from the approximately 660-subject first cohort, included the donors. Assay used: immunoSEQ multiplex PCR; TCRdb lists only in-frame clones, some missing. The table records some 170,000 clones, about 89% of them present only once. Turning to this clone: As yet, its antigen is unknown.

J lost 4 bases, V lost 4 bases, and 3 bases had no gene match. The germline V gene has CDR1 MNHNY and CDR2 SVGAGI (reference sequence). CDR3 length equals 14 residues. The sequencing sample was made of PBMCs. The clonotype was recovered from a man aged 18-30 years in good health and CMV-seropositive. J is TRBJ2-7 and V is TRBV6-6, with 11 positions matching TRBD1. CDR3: CASSFRDRGYEQYF. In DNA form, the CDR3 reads TGTGCCAGCAGTTTCCGGGACAGGGGGTACGAGCAGTACTTC.